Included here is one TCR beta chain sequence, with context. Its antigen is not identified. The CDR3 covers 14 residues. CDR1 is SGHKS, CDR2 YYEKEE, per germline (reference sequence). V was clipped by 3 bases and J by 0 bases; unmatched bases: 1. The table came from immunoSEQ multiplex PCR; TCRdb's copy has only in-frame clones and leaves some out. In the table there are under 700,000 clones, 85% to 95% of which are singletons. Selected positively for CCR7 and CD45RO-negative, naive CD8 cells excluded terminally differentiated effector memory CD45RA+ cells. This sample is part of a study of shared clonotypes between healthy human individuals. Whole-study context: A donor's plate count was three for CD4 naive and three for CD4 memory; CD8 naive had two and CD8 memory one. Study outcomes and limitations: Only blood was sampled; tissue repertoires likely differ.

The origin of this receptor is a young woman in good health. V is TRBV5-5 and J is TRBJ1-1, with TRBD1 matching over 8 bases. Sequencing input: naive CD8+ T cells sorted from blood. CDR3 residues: CASSWDRMNTEAFF. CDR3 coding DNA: TGTGCCAGCAGCTGGGACAGGATGAACACTGAAGCTTTCTTT.